This T cell receptor (beta chain) is drawn from a study of T cell repertoires in cytomegalovirus infection. This clonotype was detected a few times. Its specificity is not known. TCRdb passed the reads through MiXCR, listing each CDR3 protein once. The sample includes about 890,000 distinct CDR3 sequences, under 40% of them seen just once. Study-wide points: The response measured ex vivo was dominated by TCR beta clonotypes (HLA-C-restricted and CMV-specific). There were carriers of CMV plus the relevant HLA, and cumulative public TCR beta family frequency identified them.

The sample in question was cultured CD8+ T cells from PBMCs, obtained from culture after CMV antigen stimulation. This TCR was sampled from a human donor in good health (CMV status not recorded). Some clones in this sample may be carry-over from other donors' samples.

The CDR3 spells CASSDDRGYGYTF. The CDR3 DNA is TGTGCCAGCAGTGACGACAGGGGCTATGGCTACACCTTC. The chain recombines TRBV27 with TRBJ1-2; 8 bases are shared with TRBD1. V shed 5 bases, J shed 4 bases, and the junction held 3 bases outside the gene matches. Germline CDR1 is MNHEY and CDR2 is SMNVEV (reference sequence). The CDR3 sequence is 13 residues long.